This T cell receptor beta chain is drawn from a study of blood T cells in healthy people across ages. Next came a second PCR, run for about 6 to 11 cycles, which used a sample-barcoded 5' primer along with a J-beta primer mix. TCRdb re-derived calls from the 5' RACE reads in MiXCR, one entry per CDR3 protein. The sample lists hundreds of thousands of distinct CDR3 sequences; roughly 30% were seen once. This TCR was recovered from a woman aged 80 or over in good health. The sample comprised blood.

The CDR3 DNA follows: TGTGCCAGCAGTGAATCTTGGGGATCGTCCTACAATGAGCAGTACTTC. Translating it yields CASSESWGSSYNEQYF. The chain combines TRBV25-1 with TRBJ2-1; no definite D call. The DNA end lines up better with TRBJ2-7; the J call may be wrong. This CDR3 has 16 amino acids. CDR1 and CDR2 from the germline V gene are MGHDK and SYGVNS.